This T cell receptor (beta chain) derives from a study of blood T cell repertoires in COVID-19. The wider study: PBMCs, B-cell-depleted T cells, or T cells were the source of the cDNA or gDNA that made up the material.

Germline V gene lookup returns CDR1 MNHEY and CDR2 SMNVEV (reference sequence). With 3 bases clipped from V and 3 bases from J, the junction kept 12 bases outside the gene matches. The CDR3 spans 17 residues. In Seattle, patients joined the study during active infection and were tracked longitudinally. Authors' methods: Quantification of nucleated cells was approximated via reference gene primer amplification. The protocol was immunoSEQ multiplex PCR, while the TCRdb copy is restricted to in-frame clones and leaves out a portion. Clonal size and the V and J genes are those of that table, whereas D and trimming came from the DNA. The sample has approximately 300,000 clones, around nine tenths seen once.

Sequencing was done on a sample of peripheral blood. This chain joins TRBV27 and TRBJ2-7, with 9 positions matching TRBD1. The receptor was derived from a woman aged 30 to 39 with COVID-19, enrolled during active disease. CDR3 coding DNA: TGTGCCAGCAGTTTTCTAACCGGGACAGGGTTAATCTACGAGCAGTACTTC. It translates to CASSFLTGTGLIYEQYF.